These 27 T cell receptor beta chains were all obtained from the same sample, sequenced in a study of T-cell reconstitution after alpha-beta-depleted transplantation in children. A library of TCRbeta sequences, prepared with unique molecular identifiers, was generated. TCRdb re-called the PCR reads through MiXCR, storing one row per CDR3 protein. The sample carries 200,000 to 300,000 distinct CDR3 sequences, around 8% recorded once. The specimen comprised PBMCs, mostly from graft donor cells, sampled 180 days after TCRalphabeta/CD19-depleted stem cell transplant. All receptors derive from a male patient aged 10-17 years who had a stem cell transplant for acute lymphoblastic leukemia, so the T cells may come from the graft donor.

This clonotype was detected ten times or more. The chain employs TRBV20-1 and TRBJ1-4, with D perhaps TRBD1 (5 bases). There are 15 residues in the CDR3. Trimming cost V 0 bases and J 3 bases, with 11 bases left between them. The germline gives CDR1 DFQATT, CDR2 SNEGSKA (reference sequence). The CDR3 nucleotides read TGCAGTGCTAGAGATTTGGGGACGGCTAATGAAAAACTGTTTTTT. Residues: CSARDLGTANEKLFF.

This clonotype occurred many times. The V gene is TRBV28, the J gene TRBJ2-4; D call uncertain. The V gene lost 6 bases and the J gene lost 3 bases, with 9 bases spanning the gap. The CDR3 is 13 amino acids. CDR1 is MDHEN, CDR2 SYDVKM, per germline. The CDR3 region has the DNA TGTGCCAGCAGCCTAATGGTCAAAAACATTCAGTACTTC. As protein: CASSLMVKNIQYF.

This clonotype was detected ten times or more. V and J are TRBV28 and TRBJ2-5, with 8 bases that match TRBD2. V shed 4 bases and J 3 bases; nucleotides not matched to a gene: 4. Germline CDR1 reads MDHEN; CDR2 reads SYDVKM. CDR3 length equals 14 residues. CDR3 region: CASSSGGAKETQYF. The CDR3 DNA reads TGTGCCAGCAGTTCGGGAGGGGCGAAAGAGACCCAGTACTTC.

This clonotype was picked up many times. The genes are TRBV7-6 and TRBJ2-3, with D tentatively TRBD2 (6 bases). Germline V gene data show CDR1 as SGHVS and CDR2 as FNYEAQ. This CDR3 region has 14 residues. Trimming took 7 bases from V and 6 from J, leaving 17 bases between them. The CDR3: CASTYLGGLDTQYF. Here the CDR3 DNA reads TGTGCCAGCACCTACCTGGGGGGTTTGGATACGCAGTATTTT.

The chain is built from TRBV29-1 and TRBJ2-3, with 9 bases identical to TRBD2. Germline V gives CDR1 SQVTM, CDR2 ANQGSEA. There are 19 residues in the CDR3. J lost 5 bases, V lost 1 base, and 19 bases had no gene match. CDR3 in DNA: TGCAGCGTTGAAGCTCAAGGATCTGGGACTAGCATAGGTTTAGATACGCAGTATTTT. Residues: CSVEAQGSGTSIGLDTQYF.

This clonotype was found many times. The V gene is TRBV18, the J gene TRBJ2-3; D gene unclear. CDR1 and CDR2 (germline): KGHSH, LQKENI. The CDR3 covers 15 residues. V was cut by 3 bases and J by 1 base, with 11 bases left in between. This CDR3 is CASSPSQAGTDTQYF. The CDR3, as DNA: TGTGCCAGCTCACCTTCCCAGGCCGGCACAGATACGCAGTATTTT.

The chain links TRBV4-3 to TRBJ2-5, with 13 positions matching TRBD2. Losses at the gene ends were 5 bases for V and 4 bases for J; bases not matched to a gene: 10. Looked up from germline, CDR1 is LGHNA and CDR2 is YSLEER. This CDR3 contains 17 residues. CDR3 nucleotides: TGCGCCAGCAGCGCTTCGACTAGCGGGAGGCAGGGAGAGACCCAGTACTTC. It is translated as CASSASTSGRQGETQYF.

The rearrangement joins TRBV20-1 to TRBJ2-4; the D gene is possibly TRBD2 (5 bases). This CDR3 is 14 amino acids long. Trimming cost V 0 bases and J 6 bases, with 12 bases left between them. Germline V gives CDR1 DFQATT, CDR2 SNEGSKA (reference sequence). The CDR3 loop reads CSAREGGVGNIQYF. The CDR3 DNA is TGCAGTGCTAGAGAAGGAGGAGTAGGAAACATTCAGTACTTC.

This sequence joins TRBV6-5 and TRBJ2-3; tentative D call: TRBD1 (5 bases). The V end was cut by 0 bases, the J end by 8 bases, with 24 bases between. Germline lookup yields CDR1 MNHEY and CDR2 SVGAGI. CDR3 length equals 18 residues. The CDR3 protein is CASSYSRPTLGETGTQYF. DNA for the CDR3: TGTGCCAGCAGTTACTCCCGACCCACGCTAGGGGAAACGGGTACGCAGTATTTT.

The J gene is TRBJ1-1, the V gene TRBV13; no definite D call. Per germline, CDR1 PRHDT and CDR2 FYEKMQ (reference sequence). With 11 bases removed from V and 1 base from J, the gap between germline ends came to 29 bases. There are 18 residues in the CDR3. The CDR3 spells CAFSFQAYHSPRNTEAFF. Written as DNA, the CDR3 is TGTGCCTTCAGTTTTCAGGCCTACCATTCTCCGAGGAACACTGAAGCTTTCTTT.

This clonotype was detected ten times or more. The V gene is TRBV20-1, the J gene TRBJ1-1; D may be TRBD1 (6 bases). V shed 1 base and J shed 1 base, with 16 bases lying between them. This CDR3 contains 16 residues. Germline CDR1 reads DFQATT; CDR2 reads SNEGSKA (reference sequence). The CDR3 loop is CSARVPQGRPNTEAFF. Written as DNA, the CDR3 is TGCAGTGCTAGAGTTCCACAGGGACGGCCGAACACTGAAGCTTTCTTT.

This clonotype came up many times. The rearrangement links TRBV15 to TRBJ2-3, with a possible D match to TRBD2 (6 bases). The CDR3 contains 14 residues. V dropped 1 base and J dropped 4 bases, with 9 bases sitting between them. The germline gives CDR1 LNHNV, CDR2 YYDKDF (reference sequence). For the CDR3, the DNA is TGTGCCACCAGCAGAGTGCGGGGTCCAGATACGCAGTATTTT. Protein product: CATSRVRGPDTQYF.

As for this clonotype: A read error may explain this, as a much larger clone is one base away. The CDR3 region has the DNA TGTGCCAGCAGGACTCGTACCGGGGAGCTGTTTTTT. It encodes CASRTRTGELFF. V is TRBV28 and J is TRBJ2-2; D is undetermined. Germline CDR1 and CDR2: MDHEN and SYDVKM. The V end lost 6 bases, the J end lost 5 bases, and 7 bases lay between the germline ends. This CDR3 comprises 12 residues.

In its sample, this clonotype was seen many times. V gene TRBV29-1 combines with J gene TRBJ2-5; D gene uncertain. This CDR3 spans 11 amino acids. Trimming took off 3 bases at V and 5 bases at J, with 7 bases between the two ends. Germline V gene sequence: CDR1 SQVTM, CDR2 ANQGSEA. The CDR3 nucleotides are TGCAGCGTTGATGTGGGTGAGACCCAGTACTTC. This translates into CSVDVGETQYF.

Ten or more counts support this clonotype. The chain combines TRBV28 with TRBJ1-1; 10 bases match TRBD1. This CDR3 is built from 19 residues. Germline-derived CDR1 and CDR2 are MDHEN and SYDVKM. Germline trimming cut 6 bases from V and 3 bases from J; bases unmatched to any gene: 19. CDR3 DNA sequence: TGTGCCAGCAGAACTTTCTACCGGGACAGGGGATGGTTCGACACTGAAGCTTTCTTT. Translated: CASRTFYRDRGWFDTEAFF.

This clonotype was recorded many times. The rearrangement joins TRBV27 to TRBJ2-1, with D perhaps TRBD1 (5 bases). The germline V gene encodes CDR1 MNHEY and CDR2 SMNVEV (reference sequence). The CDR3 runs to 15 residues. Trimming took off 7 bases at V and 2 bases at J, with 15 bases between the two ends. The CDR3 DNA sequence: TGTGCCAGCACCCTGGGTCAGGGCCCCTACAATGAGCAGTTCTTC. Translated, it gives CASTLGQGPYNEQFF.

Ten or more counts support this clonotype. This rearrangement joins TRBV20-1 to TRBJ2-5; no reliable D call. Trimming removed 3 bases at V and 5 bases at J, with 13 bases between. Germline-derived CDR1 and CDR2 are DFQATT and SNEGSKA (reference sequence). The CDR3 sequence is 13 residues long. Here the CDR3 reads CSASILVGETQYF. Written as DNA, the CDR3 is TGCAGTGCTAGTATCCTTGTTGGGGAGACCCAGTACTTC.

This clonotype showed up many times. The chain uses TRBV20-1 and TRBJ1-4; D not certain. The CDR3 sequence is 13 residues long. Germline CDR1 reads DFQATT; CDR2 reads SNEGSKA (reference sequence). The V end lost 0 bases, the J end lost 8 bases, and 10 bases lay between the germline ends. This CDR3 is CSARDLQLEKLFF. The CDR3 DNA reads TGCAGTGCTAGAGATCTCCAGCTGGAAAAACTGTTTTTT.

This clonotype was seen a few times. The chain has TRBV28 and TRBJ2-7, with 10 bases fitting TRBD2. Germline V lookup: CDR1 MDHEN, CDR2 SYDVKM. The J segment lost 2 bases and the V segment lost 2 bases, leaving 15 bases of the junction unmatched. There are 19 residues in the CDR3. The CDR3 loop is CASSLDVKLAGYAAYEQYF. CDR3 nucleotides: TGTGCCAGCAGTTTAGATGTAAAACTAGCGGGATACGCCGCCTACGAGCAGTACTTC.

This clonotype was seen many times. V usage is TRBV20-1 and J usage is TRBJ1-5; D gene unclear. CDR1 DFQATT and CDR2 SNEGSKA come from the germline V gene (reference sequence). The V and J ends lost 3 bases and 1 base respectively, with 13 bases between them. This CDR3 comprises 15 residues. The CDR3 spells CSARPVSRSNQPQHF. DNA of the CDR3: TGCAGTGCTAGGCCGGTCTCCCGCAGCAATCAGCCCCAGCATTTT.

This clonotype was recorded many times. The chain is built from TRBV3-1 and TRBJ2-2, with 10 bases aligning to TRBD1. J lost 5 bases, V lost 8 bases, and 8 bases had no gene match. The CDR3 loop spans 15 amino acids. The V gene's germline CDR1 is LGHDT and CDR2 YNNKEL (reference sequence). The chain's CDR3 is CASRTGTGETGELFF. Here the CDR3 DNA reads TGTGCCAGCCGTACCGGGACAGGGGAGACCGGGGAGCTGTTTTTT.

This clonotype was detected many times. CDR3 in DNA: TGTGCCAGTAGCCGCTCGGGGCTGAGGACGCAGTATTTT. This sequence encodes CASSRSGLRTQYF. V and J are TRBV19 and TRBJ2-3; D tentatively reads TRBD1 or TRBD2 (5 bases each). Trimming cost V 6 bases and J 9 bases, with 16 bases left between them. This CDR3 spans 13 amino acids. Germline CDR1 is LNHDA and CDR2 is SQIVND (reference sequence).

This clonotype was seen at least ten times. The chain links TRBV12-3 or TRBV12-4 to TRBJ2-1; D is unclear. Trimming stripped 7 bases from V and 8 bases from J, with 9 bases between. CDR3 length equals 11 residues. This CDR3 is CASTTGDEQFF. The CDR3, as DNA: TGTGCCAGCACGACGGGTGATGAGCAGTTCTTC.

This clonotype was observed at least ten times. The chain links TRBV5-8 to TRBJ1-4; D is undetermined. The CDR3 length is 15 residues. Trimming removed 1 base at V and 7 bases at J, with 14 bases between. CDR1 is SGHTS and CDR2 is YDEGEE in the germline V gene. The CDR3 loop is CASSLLLARSEKLFF. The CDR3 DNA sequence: TGTGCCAGCAGCTTGCTGCTTGCAAGGAGTGAAAAACTGTTTTTT.

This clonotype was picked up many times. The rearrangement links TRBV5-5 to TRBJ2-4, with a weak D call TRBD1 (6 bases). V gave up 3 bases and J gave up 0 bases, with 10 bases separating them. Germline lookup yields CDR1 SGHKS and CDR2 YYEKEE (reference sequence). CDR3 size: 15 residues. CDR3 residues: CASSSRTVAKNIQYF. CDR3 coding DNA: TGTGCCAGCAGCTCTCGGACAGTAGCCAAAAACATTCAGTACTTC.

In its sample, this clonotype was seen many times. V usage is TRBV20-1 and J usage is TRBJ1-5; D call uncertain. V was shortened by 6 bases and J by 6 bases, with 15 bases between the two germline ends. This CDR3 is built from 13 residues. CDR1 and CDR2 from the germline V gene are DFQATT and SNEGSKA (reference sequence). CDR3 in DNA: TGCAGTGCAACCGGGGAGCCGATTCAGCCCCAGCATTTT. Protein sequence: CSATGEPIQPQHF.

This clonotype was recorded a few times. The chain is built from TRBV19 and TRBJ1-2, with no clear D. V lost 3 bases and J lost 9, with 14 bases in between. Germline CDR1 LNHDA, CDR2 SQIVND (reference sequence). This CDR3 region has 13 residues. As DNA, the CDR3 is TGTGCCAGTAGTATCTCAACGACACGCCGCTACACCTTC. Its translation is CASSISTTRRYTF.